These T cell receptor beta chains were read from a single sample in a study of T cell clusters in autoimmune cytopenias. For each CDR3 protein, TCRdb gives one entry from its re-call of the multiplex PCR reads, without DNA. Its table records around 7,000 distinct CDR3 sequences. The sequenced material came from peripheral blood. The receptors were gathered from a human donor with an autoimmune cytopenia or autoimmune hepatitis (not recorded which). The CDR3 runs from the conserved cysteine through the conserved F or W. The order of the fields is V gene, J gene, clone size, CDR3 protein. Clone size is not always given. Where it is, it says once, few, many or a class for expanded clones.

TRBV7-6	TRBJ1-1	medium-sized	CASSLRRDTEAFF
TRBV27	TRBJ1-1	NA	CASSQAGQGNTEAFF
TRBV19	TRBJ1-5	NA	CASSIKGNQPQHF
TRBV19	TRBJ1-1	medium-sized	CASSTTGGMNTEAFF
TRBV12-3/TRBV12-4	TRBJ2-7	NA	CASSPTGGGLEQYF
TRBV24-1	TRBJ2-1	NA	CATSDSHRGLARNEQFF
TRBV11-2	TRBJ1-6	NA	CASSTGLNSPLHF
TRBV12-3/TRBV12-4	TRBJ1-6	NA	CASSFSPDRGRSPLHF
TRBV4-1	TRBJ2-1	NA	CASSQVTGTSEQFF
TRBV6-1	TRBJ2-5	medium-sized	CASQRGGQQETQYF
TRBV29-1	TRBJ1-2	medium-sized	CSVEKGSGYTF
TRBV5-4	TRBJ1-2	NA	CASSVPGQGHGYTF
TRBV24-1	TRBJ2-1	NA	CATSDSRQGAYNEQFF
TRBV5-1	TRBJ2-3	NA	CASSAGGTSGTDTQYF
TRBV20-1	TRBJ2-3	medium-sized	CSARVAATDTQYF
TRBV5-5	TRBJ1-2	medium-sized	CASSLVAVDGYTF
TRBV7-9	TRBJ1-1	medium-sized	CASSVGQPLLEAFF
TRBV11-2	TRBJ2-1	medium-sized	CASSLDDSYNEQFF
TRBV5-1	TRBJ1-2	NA	CASSSTRGSRGYTF
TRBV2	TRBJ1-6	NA	CASHRDSSYNSPLHF
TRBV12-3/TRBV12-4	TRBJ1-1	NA	CASSLTTGNAFAEAFF
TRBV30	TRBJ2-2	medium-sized	CAHSGGFLGTGELFF
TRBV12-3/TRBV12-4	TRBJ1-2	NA	CASTRGQGDGYTF
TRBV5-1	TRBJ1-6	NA	CASSLYDREIDNSPLHF
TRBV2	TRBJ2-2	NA	CASRGQGRGGELFF
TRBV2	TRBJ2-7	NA	CASSDMGGVYEQYF
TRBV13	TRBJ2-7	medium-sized	CASSLAGTGGYEQYF
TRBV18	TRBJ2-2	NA	CASSPPYGTAKNTGELFF
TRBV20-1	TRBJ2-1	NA	CSARDAGNAHNEQFF
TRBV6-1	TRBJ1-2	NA	CASSEYYGQGVEGYTF
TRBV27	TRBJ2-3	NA	CASAFLTGSTDTQYF
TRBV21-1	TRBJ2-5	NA	CASSLKPFRDQETQYF
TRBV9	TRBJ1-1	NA	CASSVDVGVTEAFF
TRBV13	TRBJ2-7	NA	CASSPRTATYEQYF
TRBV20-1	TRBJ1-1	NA	CSASSRQTVSRRGTEAFF
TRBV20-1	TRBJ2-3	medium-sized	CSASLGSGVLDTQYF
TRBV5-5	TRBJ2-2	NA	CASSLGGQNTGELFF
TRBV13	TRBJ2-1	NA	CASSSRDRGNNEQFF
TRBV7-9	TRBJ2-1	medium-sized	CASSKRDEQFF
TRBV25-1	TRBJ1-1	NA	CASSERGGTEAFF
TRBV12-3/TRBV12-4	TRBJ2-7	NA	CASSSGGRQGFYEQYF
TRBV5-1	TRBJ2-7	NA	CASSPGGTQSSYEQYF